The 23 T cell receptor beta chains listed next were all sequenced from one sample in a study of a mutant IDH1 vaccine in newly diagnosed glioma. Clones were sequenced by immunoSEQ multiplex PCR, and TCRdb holds only the in-frame ones, with some missing. The sample lists about 30,000 clones, about 80% occurring once. Time point noted: week 5, during vaccination. Each dose of the vaccine consisted of 300 ug of mutant IDH1 20-mer peptide, with topical imiquimod. These receptors lack a known antigen. The sample was PBMCs, taken from a glioma patient whose treatment included an IDH1 peptide vaccine. The receptor source for this set is a man younger than 45 with glioma.

The chain carries TRBV19 and TRBJ2-2; TRBD1 matches 10 bases. Trimming removed 5 bases from V and 5 bases from J; junction bases left unmatched: 8. This CDR3 is built from 16 residues. Looked up from germline, CDR1 is LNHDA and CDR2 is SQIVND (reference sequence). The CDR3 DNA follows: TGTGCCAGTAGTTCGTCGGACAGGGGGGGAACCGGGGAGCTGTTTTTT. This sequence encodes CASSSSDRGGTGELFF.

The gene calls are TRBV10-3 and TRBJ1-6; D unresolved. Germline CDR1 ENHRY, CDR2 SYGVKD. Trimming stripped 4 bases from V and 9 bases from J, with 16 bases between. This CDR3 has 15 amino acids. CDR3: CAISGSSDDISPLHF. In DNA form, the CDR3 reads TGTGCCATCAGTGGGTCTTCGGACGATATTTCACCCCTCCACTTT.

This clone was seen only a few times. J is TRBJ1-1 and V is TRBV30; D may be TRBD1 (5 bases). Germline loops: CDR1 GTSNPN, CDR2 SVGIG (reference sequence). Trimming removed 1 base from V and 8 bases from J, with 17 bases in between. The CDR3 has 14 amino acids. CDR3 nucleotide sequence: TGTGCCTGGAGTGGGGTACCTCGGCAGGGCGAAGCTTTCTTT. Amino acid sequence: CAWSGVPRQGEAFF.

The chain carries TRBV19 and TRBJ2-7; D might be TRBD1 (7 bases). The V gene's germline CDR1 is LNHDA and CDR2 SQIVND (reference sequence). V was shortened by 1 base and J by 5 bases, with 15 bases between the two germline ends. The CDR3 is 15 amino acids. Here the CDR3 DNA reads TGTGCCAGTAGTATAGTGGCGGGACAGATCCACGAGCAGTACTTC. Encoded protein: CASSIVAGQIHEQYF.

V is TRBV30 and J is TRBJ2-2; D unclear. V was cut by 0 bases and J by 6 bases, with 5 bases left in between. Germline CDR1 reads GTSNPN; CDR2 reads SVGIG (reference sequence). This CDR3 has 12 residues. The CDR3 spells CAWSVKSGELFF. As DNA, the CDR3 is TGTGCCTGGAGTGTTAAGTCCGGGGAGCTGTTTTTT.

V and J are TRBV6-1 and TRBJ2-6; D uncertain. Trimming removed 0 bases at V and 2 bases at J, with 8 bases between. This CDR3 is built from 16 residues. Per germline, CDR1 MNHNS and CDR2 SASEGT. The CDR3 region is CASSEAQGPGANVLTF. CDR3 in DNA: TGTGCCAGCAGTGAAGCGCAAGGGCCTGGGGCCAACGTCCTGACTTTC.

The chain has TRBV7-2 and TRBJ1-2, with TRBD1 identical over 7 bases. V lost 4 bases and J lost 5; bases outside the gene matches: 13. CDR3 size: 16 residues. The V gene's germline CDR1 is SGHTA and CDR2 FQGNSA. CDR3 amino acids: CASSSIRQGGDYGYTF. The CDR3 DNA is TGTGCCAGCAGCTCAATTCGACAGGGAGGGGATTATGGCTACACCTTC.

The V and J genes are TRBV7-2 and TRBJ2-3, with 8 nucleotides matching TRBD2. Germline V CDR1 and CDR2: SGHTA, FQGNSA. V dropped 6 bases and J dropped 9; count of bases not matched to a gene: 5. CDR3 length: 12 residues. The CDR3 region is CASRESGGTQYF. CDR3 nucleotide sequence: TGTGCCAGCAGAGAGAGCGGGGGAACGCAGTATTTT.

The rearrangement uses TRBV9 and TRBJ2-1; the D is unclear. CDR1 is SGDLS and CDR2 is YYNGEE in the germline V gene. V was shortened by 0 bases and J by 5 bases, with 9 bases between the two germline ends. CDR3 size: 14 residues. The CDR3 reads CASSVDHTNNEQFF. CDR3 nucleotide sequence: TGTGCCAGCAGCGTAGACCACACAAACAATGAGCAGTTCTTC.

V and J are TRBV5-4 and TRBJ2-7, with unresolved D. Trimming cost V 4 bases and J 0 bases, with 20 bases left between them. Germline loops: CDR1 SGHNT, CDR2 YYREEE (reference sequence). The CDR3 runs to 17 residues. CDR3 amino acids: CASSPGKVQWSSYEQYF. The CDR3 nucleotides read TGTGCCAGCAGCCCGGGTAAAGTACAGTGGAGCTCCTACGAGCAGTACTTC.

The chain combines TRBV10-3 with TRBJ2-7, with TRBD2 matching over 7 bases. Trimming removed 3 bases from V and 0 bases from J; junction bases left unmatched: 5. The CDR3 extends over 15 amino acids. Germline V gives CDR1 ENHRY, CDR2 SYGVKD. The CDR3 sequence is CAISDSGGSSYEQYF. The CDR3 DNA reads as TGTGCCATCAGTGATTCTGGCGGGAGCTCCTACGAGCAGTACTTC.

This clone appeared a single time. The rearrangement joins TRBV7-8 to TRBJ1-1; 7 bases are shared with TRBD1. J lost 4 bases, V lost 2 bases, and 4 bases had no gene match. The CDR3 is 14 amino acids. Germline V gene sequence: CDR1 SGHVS, CDR2 FQNEAQ. The CDR3 DNA is TGTGCCAGCAGCTTAACATCAGGGGGCACTGAAGCTTTCTTT. The encoded protein is CASSLTSGGTEAFF. The whole variable domain, remainder taken from reference TRBV7-8 and TRBJ1-1, is GAGVSQSPRYKVAKRGQDVALRCDPISGHVSLFWYQQALGQGPEFLTYFQNEAQLDKSGLPSDRFFAERPEGSVSTLKIQRTQQEDSAVYLCASSLTSGGTEAFFGQGTRLTVV.

The gene calls are TRBV27 and TRBJ1-5; perhaps TRBD1 as D (6 bases). Trimming stripped 5 bases from V and 4 bases from J, with 15 bases between. Germline CDR1 and CDR2: MNHEY and SMNVEV (reference sequence). This CDR3 region has 15 residues. The CDR3 region is CASSLEGVGNQPQHF. The CDR3 nucleotides read TGTGCCAGCAGTCTAGAGGGGGTGGGGAATCAGCCCCAGCATTTT.

The CDR3 DNA reads as TGTGCCAGCAGCTGGCGCCCGGCGGGAGTAGGGAATGAGCAGTTCTTC. Its protein is CASSWRPAGVGNEQFF. The V call is TRBV5-6, the J call TRBJ2-1; the match to TRBD2 covers 7 bases. The germline CDR1 and CDR2 sequences are SGHDT and YYEEEE. This CDR3 comprises 16 residues. With 3 bases clipped from V and 7 bases from J, the junction kept 13 bases outside the gene matches.

The chain links TRBV7-2 to TRBJ1-4; perhaps TRBD1 as D (5 bases). There are 14 residues in the CDR3. CDR1 is SGHTA and CDR2 is FQGNSA in the germline V gene. Trimming stripped 5 bases from V and 4 bases from J, with 11 bases between. The CDR3 protein is CASSPGPDNEKLFF. For the CDR3, the DNA is TGTGCCAGCAGCCCGGGACCGGATAATGAAAAACTGTTTTTT.

This clone came up a few times. The chain couples TRBV11-2 to TRBJ2-7; tentatively, D is TRBD1 (5 bases). The germline CDR1 and CDR2 sequences are SGHAT and FQNNGV. The V end was cut by 5 bases, the J end by 3 bases, with 11 bases between. The CDR3 is 13 amino acids. CDR3: CASSRQTDYEQYF. For the CDR3, the DNA is TGTGCCAGCAGCCGACAGACGGACTACGAGCAGTACTTC.

This sequence joins TRBV5-1 and TRBJ2-7; D remains unclear. The V end lost 2 bases, the J end lost 2 bases, and 8 bases lay between the germline ends. Germline V gene sequence: CDR1 SGHRS, CDR2 YFSETQ. The CDR3 covers 13 residues. CDR3 loop: CASSFEGTYEQYF. Here the CDR3 DNA reads TGCGCCAGCAGCTTCGAAGGGACCTACGAGCAGTACTTC. Using reference TRBV5-1 and TRBJ2-7 for the parts outside the CDR3, the full variable domain is KAGVTQTPRYLIKTRGQQVTLSCSPISGHRSVSWYQQTPGQGLQFLFEYFSETQRNKGNFPGRFSGRQFSNSRSEMNVSTLELGDSALYLCASSFEGTYEQYFGPGTRLTVT.

This clone was counted once. At one end, the junction sequence differs from germline, possibly due to a read error. The chain combines TRBV2 with TRBJ2-5; 15 bases align to TRBD2. CDR3 length: 16 amino acids. Germline lookup yields CDR1 SNHLY and CDR2 FYNNEI. The CDR3 nucleotides read TGTGCCAGCAGCGAAGGACTAGCGGGGGGGTTGGAGACCCAGTACTTC. Its translation is CASSEGLAGGLETQYF.

V is TRBV6-4 and J is TRBJ2-2; D is unclear. This CDR3 has 14 residues. The V gene's germline CDR1 is MRHNA and CDR2 SNTAGT. With 4 bases removed from V and 4 bases from J, the gap between germline ends came to 10 bases. CDR3 residues: CASSVELTTGELFF. Here the CDR3 DNA reads TGTGCCAGCAGTGTTGAACTAACCACCGGGGAGCTGTTTTTT.

The CDR3 DNA reads TGTGCCAGCAGTTTGGGGAGTTCTAGCACAGATACGCAGTATTTT. Protein product: CASSLGSSSTDTQYF. The chain has TRBV27 and TRBJ2-3; TRBD2 might be the D (5 bases). Germline CDR1 reads MNHEY; CDR2 reads SMNVEV (reference sequence). Trimming stripped 3 bases from V and 0 bases from J, with 10 bases between. There are 15 residues in the CDR3.

The chain links TRBV30 to TRBJ1-1; D is perhaps TRBD1 (6 bases). The germline CDR1 and CDR2 sequences are GTSNPN and SVGIG (reference sequence). The CDR3 sequence is 13 residues long. V lost 8 bases and J 7 bases, leaving 20 bases between the germline ends. The CDR3 coding sequence is TGTGCCACCTCCCGGGGGCGGTCGAATGAAGCTTTCTTT. Its translation: CATSRGRSNEAFF.

The chain is built from TRBV14 and TRBJ2-7, with D tentatively TRBD2 (6 bases). Germline CDR1 reads SGHDN; CDR2 reads FVKESK. The CDR3 loop spans 15 amino acids. Trimming left V 3 bases short and J 3 bases short, with 15 bases between. Written as DNA, the CDR3 is TGTGCCAGCAGCCAGAGCCGGGACTCCAGCTACGAGCAGTACTTC. Translated: CASSQSRDSSYEQYF.

V and J are TRBV6-4 and TRBJ2-1; 8 nucleotides line up with TRBD1. CDR1 and CDR2 from the germline V gene are MRHNA and SNTAGT. This CDR3 is built from 13 residues. V lost 4 bases, J lost 8 bases, and 4 bases stayed unmatched. CDR3: CASSVDRGYEQFF. The DNA for the CDR3 is TGTGCCAGCAGTGTCGACAGGGGCTATGAGCAGTTCTTC.